This TCR beta chain was sequenced in a study of cytomegalovirus exposure and HLA in healthy donors. Whole-study context: Among the approximately 410 genotyped donors, 70% to 85% were placed in the Caucasian-associated ancestry cluster.

It was with 60 Vbeta and 13 Jbeta primers that the PCR ran. The protocol was immunoSEQ multiplex PCR, while the TCRdb copy is restricted to in-frame clones and leaves out a portion. The sample holds some 120,000 clones, roughly 9% seen once. Donors likely had unrecorded immune exposures despite being nominally healthy when sampled. This clone was found a few times. The clonotype originates from a man aged 30 to 45 in good health and CMV-seronegative. The sample taken for sequencing was PBMCs.

The CDR3 coding sequence is TGCGCCAGCAGCCCGGGACAGGGGGCGACCTACGAGCAGTACTTC. Translation gives CASSPGQGATYEQYF. This rearrangement joins TRBV5-1 to TRBJ2-7; TRBD1 matches 12 bases. Germline-derived CDR1 and CDR2 are SGHRS and YFSETQ. Trimming removed 4 bases from V and 2 bases from J; junction bases left unmatched: 4. This CDR3 has 15 residues.